This TCR beta chain was identified in a study of T cell responses to AZD1222 COVID-19 vaccine. Regarding the study as a whole: Seropositivity was recorded at baseline in only a handful of AZD1222 recipients.

This clone was detected only once. No antigen is known for it. The ends lost 5 bases at V and 4 bases at J; junction bases unmatched: 4. The germline V gene has CDR1 SEHNR and CDR2 FQNEAQ (reference sequence). CDR3 length equals 14 residues. Pooling was applied to second doses at about 4 or about 12 weeks. Libraries were prepared by immunoSEQ multiplex PCR; TCRdb keeps only in-frame clonotypes and omits some of them. The table lists 78,000 or so clones, about 78% of them singletons. This chain joins TRBV7-9 and TRBJ2-7; 11 nucleotides align to TRBD1. The receptor was derived from an adult who received the AZD1222 COVID-19 vaccine. The sequenced sample was peripheral blood, obtained 28 days after the second AZD1222 dose. In DNA, the CDR3 is TGTGCCAGCAGCCGTGGACAGGGGGCATACGAGCAGTACTTC. It is translated as CASSRGQGAYEQYF. Full variable domain (outside the CDR3, taken from reference TRBV7-9 and TRBJ2-7): DTGVSQNPRHKITKRGQNVTFRCDPISEHNRLYWYRQTLGQGPEFLTYFQNEAQLEKSRLLSDRFSAERPKGSFSTLEIQRTEQGDSAMYLCASSRGQGAYEQYFGPGTRLTVT.